These 10 T cell receptor beta chains were all obtained from the same sample, sequenced in a study of naive and memory T cell subsets. General observations from the study: Possibly reflecting memory cells re-expressing CD45RA, a few larger clonotypes occurred in naive repertoires, especially CD8.

Both TRBC1 and TRBC2 were covered by a beta constant-region primer of two equimolar oligonucleotides. Ligated cDNA was amplified by four rounds of PCR with nested alpha and beta constant-region primers and SP2. TCRdb passed the UMI-ligation and nested PCR reads through MiXCR, listing each CDR3 protein once. The table includes more than 95,000 distinct CDR3 sequences, 14% detected once. The antigens of these receptors remain unknown. The material sequenced was naive CD8+ T cells from blood. The receptors stem from a human donor in good health.

This clonotype was seen more than once but under ten times. CDR3 nucleotides: TGTGCCAGCATTTTAGGTGTAAGCTCCTACAATGAGCAGTTCTTC. Translation: CASILGVSSYNEQFF. V is TRBV6-1 and J is TRBJ2-1; D uncertain. Germline lookup yields CDR1 MNHNS and CDR2 SASEGT. There are 15 residues in the CDR3. The V and J ends lost 7 bases and 0 bases respectively, with 13 bases between them.

Only a few counts were recorded for this clonotype. The chain has TRBV29-1 and TRBJ2-1; D uncertain. Trimming removed 1 base from V and 7 bases from J, with 8 bases in between. CDR3 length equals 12 residues. Germline V gene data show CDR1 as SQVTM and CDR2 as ANQGSEA. The CDR3 loop reads CSVEVEGNEQFF. The CDR3, as DNA: TGCAGCGTTGAAGTGGAAGGAAATGAGCAGTTCTTC.

The rearrangement uses TRBV4-3 and TRBJ2-5, with 10 bases lining up with TRBD2. The CDR3 runs 18 residues. The germline gives CDR1 LGHNA, CDR2 YSLEER. J lost 2 bases, V lost 1 base, and 10 bases had no gene match. This CDR3 reads CASSQGSSGSPRQETQYF. For the CDR3, the DNA is TGCGCCAGCAGCCAAGGATCTAGCGGGAGCCCCAGACAAGAGACCCAGTACTTC.

This clonotype was counted at least ten times. The genes are TRBV4-1 and TRBJ1-2; D not resolved. Deletions cut 0 bases from V and 8 bases from J, with 16 bases between. Germline assignment: CDR1 MGHRA and CDR2 YSYEKL. The CDR3 covers 15 residues. CDR3 sequence (DNA): TGCGCCAGCAGCCAAGAAGTCGGCCTCCTCGGCGGCTACACCTTC. Protein product: CASSQEVGLLGGYTF.

This clonotype was recorded a few times. The chain employs TRBV6-6 and TRBJ1-3; D is perhaps TRBD1 (6 bases). The CDR3 sequence is 20 residues long. Germline CDR1 is MNHNY and CDR2 is SVGAGI (reference sequence). V was trimmed by 3 bases and J by 6 bases, leaving 30 bases between them. CDR3 protein: CASSYEGGSRTVLTLNTIYF. CDR3 DNA: TGTGCCAGCAGTTATGAGGGAGGCTCCAGGACAGTCTTAACCCTAAACACCATATATTTT.

This chain connects TRBV4-2 to TRBJ1-1; 7 bases agree with TRBD1. V shed 6 bases, J shed 5 bases, and the junction held 3 bases outside the gene matches. This CDR3 region has 12 residues. Germline loops: CDR1 LGHNA, CDR2 YNFKEQ. The CDR3 DNA reads TGTGCCAGCAGACCAGGGGGTACTGAAGCTTTCTTT. It codes for CASRPGGTEAFF.

The chain carries TRBV12-3 or TRBV12-4 and TRBJ2-7, with a possible D match to TRBD1 (6 bases). Trimming removed 2 bases from V and 3 bases from J, with 8 bases in between. CDR3 length: 13 residues. The CDR3 spells CASSLHRDYEQYF. The CDR3 DNA reads TGTGCCAGCAGTTTACACAGGGACTACGAGCAGTACTTC.

This clonotype was seen many times. This sequence joins TRBV12-3 or TRBV12-4 and TRBJ1-2; tentative D call: TRBD1 (5 bases). Trimming stripped 6 bases from V and 5 bases from J, with 16 bases between. CDR3 length: 14 amino acids. CDR3 in DNA: TGTGCCAGCAGCCCAATGCAGGGATCTTATGGCTACACCTTC. This encodes CASSPMQGSYGYTF.

This clonotype was picked up a small number of times. This sequence joins TRBV5-5 and TRBJ2-2; D may be TRBD1 (5 bases). Trimming took 2 bases from V and 1 from J, leaving 6 bases between them. CDR1 and CDR2 from the germline V gene are SGHKS and YYEKEE (reference sequence). The CDR3 length is 14 residues. The CDR3 sequence is CASSFGQNTGELFF. CDR3 sequence (DNA): TGTGCCAGCAGCTTCGGACAGAACACCGGGGAGCTGTTTTTT.

V and J are TRBV4-2 and TRBJ2-7; D remains ambiguous. The CDR3 runs 12 residues. V was trimmed by 4 bases and J by 3 bases, leaving 7 bases between them. Germline V gene lookup returns CDR1 LGHNA and CDR2 YNFKEQ. The CDR3 DNA follows: TGTGCCAGCAGCCCCTCAGACTACGAGCAGTACTTC. Translated: CASSPSDYEQYF.